Listed below are T cell receptor beta chains from one sample, sequenced in a study of blood T cell repertoires in COVID-19. This table comes from immunoSEQ multiplex PCR, and its TCRdb copy is limited to in-frame clones, with some not included. The top ten clones hold approximately 20% of a sample with 100,000 or so clones, roughly 80% of them seen once. Sample: peripheral blood. The receptors shown here come from a woman in her 70s with acute or convalescent COVID-19. Each CDR3 is given with its conserved first and last residue. The D gene is left open where the match is weak. Some rows have no size entry. The others give once, few or many, or a class for an expanded clone.

D gene,J gene,clone size,CDR3 length,V gene,CDR3 DNA,CDR3 protein
TRBD1,TRBJ1-1,.,15,TRBV7-8,TGTGCCAGCAGCTTAGGGTACAGGGGGCGAACTGAAGCTTTCTTT,CASSLGYRGRTEAFF
.,TRBJ1-1,.,14,TRBV5-1,TGCGCCAGCAGCTTTGGAGTGAGGAACACTGAAGCTTTCTTT,CASSFGVRNTEAFF
TRBD2,TRBJ2-5,.,16,TRBV10-1,TGCGCCAGCAGTGCCGGGACTAGCGGGGGACAAGAGACCCAGTACTTC,CASSAGTSGGQETQYF
TRBD2,TRBJ2-7,.,16,TRBV7-2,TGTGCCAGCAGCTTAGCTCGGACTAGCGGGAGCTACGAGCAGTACTTC,CASSLARTSGSYEQYF
TRBD2,TRBJ2-5,few,13,TRBV6-1,TGTGCCAGCAGTGAGGGGGGGTGGGAGACCCAGTACTTC,CASSEGGWETQYF
TRBD1,TRBJ1-4,once,16,TRBV5-5,TGTGCCAGCAGCTTGGCGAGGACAGGGTGGGTCGAAAAACTGTTTTTT,CASSLARTGWVEKLFF
TRBD1,TRBJ1-5,once,14,TRBV10-3,TGTGCCATCAGTACGACAGGGGGCAATCAGCCCCAGCATTTT,CAISTTGGNQPQHF
TRBD1,TRBJ1-3,.,15,TRBV3-1/TRBV3-2,TGTGCCAGCACCCAGGGGACAGGAGAGAGAAACACCATATATTTT,CASTQGTGERNTIYF
.,TRBJ2-7,.,13,TRBV11-2,TGTGCCAGCAGACGCTCCTACGGCTACGAGCAGTACTTC,CASRRSYGYEQYF
TRBD1,TRBJ2-1,.,15,TRBV5-1,TGCGCCAGCAGCCTCCTGGGACAGGGTTACAATGAGCAGTTCTTC,CASSLLGQGYNEQFF
TRBD1,TRBJ2-7,.,14,TRBV7-2,TGTGCCAGCAGCTTGAGGACAGGGCTTCACGAGCAGTACTTC,CASSLRTGLHEQYF
TRBD1,TRBJ2-7,.,15,TRBV6-5,TGTGCCAGCACCCCCCCCGGACAGGGGGCCCACGAGCAGTACTTC,CASTPPGQGAHEQYF
.,TRBJ1-5,.,13,TRBV19,TGTGCCAGTAGTATTATACTCAATCAGCCCCAGCATTTT,CASSIILNQPQHF
.,TRBJ1-5,.,17,TRBV7-9,TGTGCCAGCAGCTTAGGAGAGGGCAGGACGACGGATAAGCCCCAGCATTTT,CASSLGEGRTTDKPQHF
TRBD2,TRBJ2-3,.,20,TRBV6-1,TGTGCCAGCAGTGAAGACCCAATCAGACTAGCGGGGGGGTTCACAGATACGCAGTATTTT,CASSEDPIRLAGGFTDTQYF
TRBD1,TRBJ2-2,.,18,TRBV10-3,TGTGCCATCAGCGTAGCGGTGGTGGGACAGGGGAACACCGGGGAGCTGTTTTTT,CAISVAVVGQGNTGELFF
.,TRBJ1-5,few,13,TRBV30,TGTGCCTGGAGGAATGACAGGAATCAGCCCCAGCATTTT,CAWRNDRNQPQHF
.,TRBJ2-7,.,12,TRBV5-1,TGCGCCAGCACGGACAGCTCCTACGAGCAGTACTTC,CASTDSSYEQYF
TRBD1,TRBJ1-1,.,12,TRBV29-1,TGCAGCGCTCGGACAGGGGGCACTGAAGCTTTCTTT,CSARTGGTEAFF
.,TRBJ1-5,few,13,TRBV12-3/TRBV12-4,TGTGCCACCAAGGGAGGGGGCAATCAGCCCCAGCATTTT,CATKGGGNQPQHF
TRBD2,TRBJ2-3,.,15,TRBV10-1,TGCGCCAGCAGTGAGCAGGCTAGCGGGGGGGAGGCGCAGTATTTT,CASSEQASGGEAQYF
TRBD1,TRBJ2-1,.,15,TRBV15,TGTGCCACCAGCGGGCTTCACCGACAGGGCGATGAGCAGTTCTTC,CATSGLHRQGDEQFF
.,TRBJ1-1,.,12,TRBV30,TGTGCCTGGAGCAGGGTAGAAACTGAAGCTTTCTTT,CAWSRVETEAFF
TRBD1,TRBJ1-4,.,16,TRBV15,TGTGCCACCAGCAGAGACCACAGGGGGCAAAATGAAAAACTGTTTTTT,CATSRDHRGQNEKLFF
TRBD1,TRBJ1-1,.,15,TRBV28,TGTGCCAGCAGTTCCCGGGACAGGGGCCACACTGAAGCTTTCTTT,CASSSRDRGHTEAFF
TRBD2,TRBJ2-1,few,16,TRBV3-1/TRBV3-2,TGTGCCAGCAGCCAAGATCGAGGGACTAGCTCCAATGAGCAGTTCTTC,CASSQDRGTSSNEQFF
TRBD2,TRBJ2-2,.,14,TRBV5-1,TGCGCCAGCCGCGGGGGGGCGTCCACCGGGGAGCTGTTTTTT,CASRGGASTGELFF
.,TRBJ2-2,.,12,TRBV10-1,TGCGCCAGCAGTGTTTCAACCGGGGAGCTGTTTTTT,CASSVSTGELFF
TRBD1,TRBJ2-7,.,14,TRBV18,TGTGCCAGCTCCCTCGGGACAGTCGACGGGGAGCAGTACTTC,CASSLGTVDGEQYF
TRBD2,TRBJ2-3,.,15,TRBV2,TGTGCCAGCAGTGAAAGATTGGCGGGGGCAGATACGCAGTATTTT,CASSERLAGADTQYF
.,TRBJ1-3,.,15,TRBV2,TGTGCCAGCAGTGAAATGCGGAACTCTGGAAACACCATATATTTT,CASSEMRNSGNTIYF
.,TRBJ2-3,once,11,TRBV12-3/TRBV12-4,TGTGCCAGCAGTCTTACAGATACGCAGTATTTT,CASSLTDTQYF
.,TRBJ1-5,.,14,TRBV30,TGTGCCTGGAGTATCCGGGGGGGCAATCAGCCCCAGCATTTT,CAWSIRGGNQPQHF
TRBD1,TRBJ2-3,.,19,TRBV19,TGTGCCAGTAGTACTAGAAGTATCAGGGCAGGGGGATTGACAGATACGCAGTATTTT,CASSTRSIRAGGLTDTQYF
.,TRBJ1-6,.,15,TRBV14,TGTGCCAGCAGCCAAGAATACAGGGTGGGATCACCCCTCCACTTT,CASSQEYRVGSPLHF
.,TRBJ2-4,.,15,TRBV5-4,TGTGCCAGCAGTTGGCCCGGGGAATCCAAAAACATTCAGTACTTC,CASSWPGESKNIQYF
.,TRBJ2-5,.,18,TRBV9,TGTGCCAGCAGCGTAGCCCATGGGGGCGGGGGCGTTCAAGAGACCCAGTACTTC,CASSVAHGGGGVQETQYF
TRBD1,TRBJ2-3,.,15,TRBV19,TGTGCCAGTAGTACCCGGACAGGGAGCACAGATACGCAGTATTTT,CASSTRTGSTDTQYF
.,TRBJ2-7,.,16,TRBV6-6,TGTGCCAGCAGCCCGGGATGGGGGGGGCTAACCTACGAGCAGTACTTC,CASSPGWGGLTYEQYF
.,TRBJ2-7,.,13,TRBV11-2,TGTGCCAGCAGCTTTGCTACCTCCTACGAGCAGTACTTC,CASSFATSYEQYF
.,TRBJ2-3,.,15,TRBV19,TGTGCCAGTAGGCAGGGAAGCGGGTTAACAGATACGCAGTATTTT,CASRQGSGLTDTQYF
.,TRBJ1-6,once,16,TRBV5-6,TGTGCCAGCATGGGGGATGGGGGCTTCCGAAATTCACCCCTCCACTTT,CASMGDGGFRNSPLHF
TRBD1,TRBJ2-7,.,13,TRBV28,TGTGCCAGCTTTCGGACAGGGAGGTACGAGCAGTACTTC,CASFRTGRYEQYF
.,TRBJ1-2,many,12,TRBV3-1/TRBV3-2,TGTGCCAGCAGCCAAGAGGCAGGGAGCTACACCTTC,CASSQEAGSYTF
.,TRBJ1-1,.,14,TRBV7-6,TGTGCCAGCAGCCCGGTGGATGCGGGTGCTGAAGCTTTCTTT,CASSPVDAGAEAFF